The rows below give T cell receptor beta chains drawn from one sample of a study of blood T cells in healthy people across ages. MiXCR, run by TCRdb on the 5' RACE reads, gives a single entry per CDR3 protein. The sample includes about 1 million distinct CDR3 sequences, 20% to 25% of them seen just once. These data are also associated with another study on T cells of mothers and their children.

Source material: blood. The receptors were sampled from a girl aged 2 to 10 in good health. The CDR3 runs from the conserved cysteine through the conserved F or W. Fields, in order: CDR3 DNA, CDR3 protein, D gene, CDR3 length, V gene, clone size, J gene. A D gene is named only where the DNA matches it firmly. The size of a clone is reported for some rows only, either as once, few or many, or as a class for expanded clones.

CDR3nt: TGCAGTGGCGGGGCTAGCGGCACCTACGAGCAGTACTTC
CDR3aa: CSGGASGTYEQYF
d_gene: TRBD2
len: 13
v_gene: TRBV20-1
abundance: NA
j_gene: TRBJ2-7

CDR3nt: TGCAGCGTTGAAGAGGGTGGTTACGAGCAGTACTTC
CDR3aa: CSVEEGGYEQYF
d_gene: NA
len: 12
v_gene: TRBV29-1
abundance: few
j_gene: TRBJ2-7

CDR3nt: TGCAGCGTTCGAGGGCGGACACGTCCAGAGACCCAGTACTTC
CDR3aa: CSVRGRTRPETQYF
d_gene: NA
len: 14
v_gene: TRBV29-1
abundance: few
j_gene: TRBJ2-5

CDR3nt: TGCAGCGTCGCTAGTGGACTGTTGAAAGAGACCCAGTACTTC
CDR3aa: CSVASGLLKETQYF
d_gene: NA
len: 14
v_gene: TRBV29-1
abundance: few
j_gene: TRBJ2-5

CDR3nt: TGCAGTGCCGGGACTAGCGGGATGAACATTCAGTACTTC
CDR3aa: CSAGTSGMNIQYF
d_gene: TRBD2
len: 13
v_gene: TRBV20-1
abundance: NA
j_gene: TRBJ2-4

CDR3nt: TGTGCCAGCAGCTTACCGTACCAAGAGACCCAGTACTTC
CDR3aa: CASSLPYQETQYF
d_gene: NA
len: 13
v_gene: TRBV7-9
abundance: many
j_gene: TRBJ2-5

CDR3nt: TGTGCCAGCAGCGTCAAACAGGTGGGGGAGACCCAGTACTTC
CDR3aa: CASSVKQVGETQYF
d_gene: NA
len: 14
v_gene: TRBV13
abundance: NA
j_gene: TRBJ2-5

CDR3nt: TGCAGCGGACTAGCGGGAGAGCCCTACGAGCAGTACTTC
CDR3aa: CSGLAGEPYEQYF
d_gene: TRBD2
len: 13
v_gene: TRBV29-1
abundance: NA
j_gene: TRBJ2-7

CDR3nt: TGCGCCAGCAGCTTGCGGTCAAGCAGGGACTACGAGCAGTACTTC
CDR3aa: CASSLRSSRDYEQYF
d_gene: NA
len: 15
v_gene: TRBV5-1
abundance: NA
j_gene: TRBJ2-7

CDR3nt: TGCAGCGCCAGACTTGGAGGACAGGGGAAGATTGCGCAGTATTTT
CDR3aa: CSARLGGQGKIAQYF
d_gene: TRBD1
len: 15
v_gene: TRBV29-1
abundance: NA
j_gene: TRBJ2-3

CDR3nt: TGCAGTGCTAGAGTAACAGGACTAGTGGAAGAGACCCAGTACTTC
CDR3aa: CSARVTGLVEETQYF
d_gene: TRBD2
len: 15
v_gene: TRBV20-1
abundance: NA
j_gene: TRBJ2-5

CDR3nt: TGTGCCAGCAGCGTGACTGATGCAGATACGCAGTATTTT
CDR3aa: CASSVTDADTQYF
d_gene: NA
len: 13
v_gene: TRBV9
abundance: NA
j_gene: TRBJ2-3

CDR3nt: TGTGCCGGCAGCCAAGTCCTCGGCGGGGAAACGGGCAAAAACATTCAGTACTTC
CDR3aa: CAGSQVLGGETGKNIQYF
d_gene: NA
len: 18
v_gene: TRBV14
abundance: NA
j_gene: TRBJ2-4

CDR3nt: TGCAGCGTTGCAAGATTGGTAATGGTGGATACGCAGTATTTT
CDR3aa: CSVARLVMVDTQYF
d_gene: NA
len: 14
v_gene: TRBV29-1
abundance: few
j_gene: TRBJ2-3